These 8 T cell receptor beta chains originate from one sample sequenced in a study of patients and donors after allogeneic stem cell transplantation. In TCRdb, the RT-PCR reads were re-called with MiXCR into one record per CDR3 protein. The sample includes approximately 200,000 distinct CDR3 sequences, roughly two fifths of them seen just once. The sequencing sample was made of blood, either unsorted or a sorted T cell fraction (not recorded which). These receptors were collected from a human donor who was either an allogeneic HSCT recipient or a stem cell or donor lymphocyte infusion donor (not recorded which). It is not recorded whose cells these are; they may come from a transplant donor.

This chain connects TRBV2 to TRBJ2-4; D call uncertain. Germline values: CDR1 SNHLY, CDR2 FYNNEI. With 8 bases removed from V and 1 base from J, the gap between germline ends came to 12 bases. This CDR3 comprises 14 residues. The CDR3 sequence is CASSQGWAKNIQYF. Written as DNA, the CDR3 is TGTGCCAGCTCCCAAGGGTGGGCCAAAAACATTCAGTACTTC.

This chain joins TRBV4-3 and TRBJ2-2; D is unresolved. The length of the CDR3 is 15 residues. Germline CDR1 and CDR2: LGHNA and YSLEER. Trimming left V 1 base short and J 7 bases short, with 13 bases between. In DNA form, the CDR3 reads TGCGCCAGCAGCCAAGCCCCTTTAGGTGGCGGGGAGCTGTTTTTT. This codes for CASSQAPLGGGELFF.

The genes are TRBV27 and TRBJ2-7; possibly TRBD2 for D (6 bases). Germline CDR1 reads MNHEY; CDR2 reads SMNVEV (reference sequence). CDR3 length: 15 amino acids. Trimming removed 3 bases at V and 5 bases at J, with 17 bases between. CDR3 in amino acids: CASSLLAGFLDEQYF. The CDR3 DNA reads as TGTGCCAGCAGTTTGTTGGCGGGATTTTTAGACGAGCAGTACTTC.

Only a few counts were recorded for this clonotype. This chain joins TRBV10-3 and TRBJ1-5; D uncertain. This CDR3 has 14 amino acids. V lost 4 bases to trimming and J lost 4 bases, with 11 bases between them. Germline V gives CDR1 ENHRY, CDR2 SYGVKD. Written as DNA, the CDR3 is TGTGCCATCAGTGTTGGCAGCCCGAATCAGCCCCAGCATTTT. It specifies CAISVGSPNQPQHF.

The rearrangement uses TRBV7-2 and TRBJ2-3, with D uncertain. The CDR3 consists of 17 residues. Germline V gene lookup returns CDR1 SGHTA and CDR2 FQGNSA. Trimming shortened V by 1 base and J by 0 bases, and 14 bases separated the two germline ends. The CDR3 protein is CASSLGGRRLSTDTQYF. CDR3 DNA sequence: TGTGCCAGCAGCTTAGGCGGACGACGGCTAAGCACAGATACGCAGTATTTT.

The CDR3 nucleotides are TGCGCCAGCAGCTTAGCTGGACTAGCGGGAGGCAATGAGCAGTTCTTC. This translates into CASSLAGLAGGNEQFF. This sequence joins TRBV5-1 and TRBJ2-1, with 14 bases aligning to TRBD2. The CDR3 spans 16 residues. Germline-derived CDR1 and CDR2 are SGHRS and YFSETQ. V trimming: 2 bases; J trimming: 6 bases; junction bases outside the gene matches: 4.

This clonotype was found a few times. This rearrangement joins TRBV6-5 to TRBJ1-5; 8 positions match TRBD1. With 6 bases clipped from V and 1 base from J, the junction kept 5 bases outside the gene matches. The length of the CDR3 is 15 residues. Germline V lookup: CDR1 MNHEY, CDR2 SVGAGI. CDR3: CASSETGVSNQPQHF. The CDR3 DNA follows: TGTGCCAGCAGCGAGACAGGGGTAAGCAATCAGCCCCAGCATTTT.

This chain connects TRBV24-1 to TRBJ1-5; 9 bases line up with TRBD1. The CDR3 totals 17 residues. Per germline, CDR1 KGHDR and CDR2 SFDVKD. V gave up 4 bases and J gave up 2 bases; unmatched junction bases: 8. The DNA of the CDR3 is TGTGCCACCAGTGACCCAAGGGACAGGGTCGGCAATCAGCCCCAGCATTTT. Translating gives CATSDPRDRVGNQPQHF.